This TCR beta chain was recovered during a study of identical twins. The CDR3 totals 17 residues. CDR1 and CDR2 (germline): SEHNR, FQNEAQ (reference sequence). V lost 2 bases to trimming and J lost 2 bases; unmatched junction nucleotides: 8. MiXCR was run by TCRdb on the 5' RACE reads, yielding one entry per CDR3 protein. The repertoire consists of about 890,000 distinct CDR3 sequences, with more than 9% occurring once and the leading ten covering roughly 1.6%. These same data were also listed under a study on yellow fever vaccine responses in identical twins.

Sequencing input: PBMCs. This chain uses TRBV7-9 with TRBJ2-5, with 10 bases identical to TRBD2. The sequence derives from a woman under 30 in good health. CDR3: CASSLSSGGWGQETQYF. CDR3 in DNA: TGTGCCAGCAGCTTATCTAGCGGGGGATGGGGACAAGAGACCCAGTACTTC.